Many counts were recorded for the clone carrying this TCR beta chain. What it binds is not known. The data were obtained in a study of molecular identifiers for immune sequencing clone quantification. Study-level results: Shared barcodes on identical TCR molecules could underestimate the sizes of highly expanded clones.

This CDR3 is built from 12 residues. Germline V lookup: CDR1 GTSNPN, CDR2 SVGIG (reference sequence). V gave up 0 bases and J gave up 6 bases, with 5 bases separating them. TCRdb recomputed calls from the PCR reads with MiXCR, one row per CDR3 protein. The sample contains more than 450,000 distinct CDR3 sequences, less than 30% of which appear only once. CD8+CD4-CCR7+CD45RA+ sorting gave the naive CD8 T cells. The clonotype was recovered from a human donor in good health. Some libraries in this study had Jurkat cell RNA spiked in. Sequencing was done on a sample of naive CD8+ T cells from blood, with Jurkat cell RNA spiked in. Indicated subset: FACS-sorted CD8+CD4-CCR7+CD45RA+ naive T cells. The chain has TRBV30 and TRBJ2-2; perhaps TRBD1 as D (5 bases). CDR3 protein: CAWSVGAGELFF. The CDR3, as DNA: TGTGCCTGGAGTGTAGGGGCCGGGGAGCTGTTTTTT.